These 5 T cell receptor beta chains originate from one sample sequenced in a study of technical replicates of blood from a handful of donors. Sequencing was performed with immunoSEQ multiplex PCR; in TCRdb, only in-frame clones are kept and a portion is missing. The sample holds tens of thousands of clones; 80% to 95% are singletons and the top ten take 0.3% to 0.5%. Sequenced input: T cells isolated from PBMCs. These receptors came from a human donor in good health. Some clones in this sample may be carry-over from other donors' samples.

This clone was seen once. This sequence joins TRBV7-9 and TRBJ2-7; TRBD2 is a possible D gene (6 bases). Germline CDR1 and CDR2: SEHNR and FQNEAQ (reference sequence). The CDR3 runs 14 residues. Trimming cost V 7 bases and J 4 bases, with 17 bases left between them. This CDR3 reads CASTMMGGMYEQYF. The DNA of the CDR3 is TGTGCCAGCACCATGATGGGGGGTATGTACGAGCAGTACTTC.

The chain is built from TRBV19 and TRBJ2-4, with a tentative D call TRBD1 (5 bases). The ends were cut back, 0 bases at V and 7 bases at J, with 10 bases in the middle. Germline CDR1 reads LNHDA; CDR2 reads SQIVND (reference sequence). This CDR3 has 14 amino acids. The CDR3 region is CASSIDYKGNIQYF. Written as DNA, the CDR3 is TGTGCCAGTAGTATAGATTACAAGGGGAACATTCAGTACTTC.

The chain uses TRBV29-1 and TRBJ1-5, with 10 bases aligning to TRBD1. Germline trimming cut 4 bases from V and 5 bases from J; bases unmatched to any gene: 8. The CDR3 is made up of 15 amino acids. Germline-derived CDR1 and CDR2 are SQVTM and ANQGSEA. The CDR3: CSVGGTGAIDQPQHF. In DNA form, the CDR3 reads TGCAGCGTTGGAGGGACAGGGGCCATAGATCAGCCCCAGCATTTT. Looking up the rest from reference TRBV29-1 and TRBJ1-5 gives the full variable domain: SAVISQKPSRDICQRGTSLTIQCQVDSQVTMMFWYRQQPGQSLTLIATANQGSEATYESGFVIDKFPISRPNLTFSTLTVSNMSPEDSSIYLCSVGGTGAIDQPQHFGDGTRLSIL.

This chain connects TRBV6-1 to TRBJ1-1; maybe TRBD1 (6 bases). The CDR3 extends over 12 amino acids. Germline V gene lookup returns CDR1 MNHNS and CDR2 SASEGT. Trimming removed 7 bases at V and 0 bases at J, with 6 bases between. In DNA, the CDR3 is TGTGCCAGCAACAGGGTGAACACTGAAGCTTTCTTT. It encodes CASNRVNTEAFF.

To note about this clone: Sequence at one end of the junction differs from germline and may be a read error. The V call is TRBV27, the J call TRBJ1-1; D is undetermined. CDR1 MNHEY and CDR2 SMNVEV come from the germline V gene (reference sequence). There are 16 residues in the CDR3. The DNA for the CDR3 is TGTGCCAGCAGTCCCACGTGGAGAGGGCCGGGCACTGAAACTTTCTTT. Its translation is CASSPTWRGPGTETFF.